This T cell receptor beta chain was identified in a study of OX40 agonist ivuxolimab in advanced cancers. Per the germline V gene, CDR1 is SQVTM and CDR2 is ANQGSEA. Trimming cost V 1 base and J 6 bases, with 12 bases left between them. The length of the CDR3 is 14 residues. The table came from immunoSEQ multiplex PCR; TCRdb's copy has only in-frame clones and leaves some out. The table has about 66,000 clones, approximately 92% seen once. The V and J genes are TRBV29-1 and TRBJ2-2; TRBD2 is a possible D gene (6 bases). Material: CD4+ or CD8+ T cells sorted from blood, obtained in a trial of the OX40 agonist ivuxolimab. The receptor was isolated from an adult with an advanced solid tumor such as melanoma, head and neck, liver or kidney cancer. This CDR3 is CSVEGAGRSGELFF. In nucleotides, the CDR3 is TGCAGCGTTGAAGGCGCAGGGAGGTCCGGGGAGCTGTTTTTT.